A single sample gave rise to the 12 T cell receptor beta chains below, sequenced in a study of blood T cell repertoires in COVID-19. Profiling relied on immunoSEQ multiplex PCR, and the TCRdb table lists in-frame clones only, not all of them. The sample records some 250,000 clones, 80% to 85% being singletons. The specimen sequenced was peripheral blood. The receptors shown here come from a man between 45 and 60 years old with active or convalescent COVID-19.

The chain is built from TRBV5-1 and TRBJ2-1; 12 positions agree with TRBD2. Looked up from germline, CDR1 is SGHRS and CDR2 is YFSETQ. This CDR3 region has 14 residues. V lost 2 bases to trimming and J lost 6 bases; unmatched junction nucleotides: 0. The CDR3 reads CASSLLAGGNEQFF. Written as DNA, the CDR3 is TGCGCCAGCAGCTTACTAGCGGGAGGCAATGAGCAGTTCTTC.

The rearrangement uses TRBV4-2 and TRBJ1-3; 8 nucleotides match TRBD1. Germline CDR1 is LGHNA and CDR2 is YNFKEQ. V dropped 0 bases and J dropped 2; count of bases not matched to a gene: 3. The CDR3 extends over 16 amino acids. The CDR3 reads CASSQDLGQAGNTIYF. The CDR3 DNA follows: TGTGCCAGCAGCCAAGATTTGGGACAGGCTGGAAACACCATATATTTT.

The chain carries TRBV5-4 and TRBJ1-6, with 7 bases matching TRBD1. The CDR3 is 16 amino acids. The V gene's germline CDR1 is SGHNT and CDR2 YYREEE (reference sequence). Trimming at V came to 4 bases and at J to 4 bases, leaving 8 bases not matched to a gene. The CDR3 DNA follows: TGTGCCAGCAGCATTGGGACAGCCATATATAATTCACCCCTCCACTTT. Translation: CASSIGTAIYNSPLHF.

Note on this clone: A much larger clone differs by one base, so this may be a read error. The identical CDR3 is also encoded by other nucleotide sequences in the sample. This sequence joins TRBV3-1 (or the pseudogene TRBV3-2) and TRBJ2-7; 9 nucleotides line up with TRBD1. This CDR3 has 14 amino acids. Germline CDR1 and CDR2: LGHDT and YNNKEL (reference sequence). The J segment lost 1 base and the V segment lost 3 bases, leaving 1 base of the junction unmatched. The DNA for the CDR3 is TGTGCCAGCAGCCAGGACAGGGGTTCCTACGAGCAGTACTTC. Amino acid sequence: CASSQDRGSYEQYF.

For the CDR3, the DNA is TGTGCCAGCACGTTAGGGGGTAGCCAAGAGACCCAGTACTTC. It encodes CASTLGGSQETQYF. The J gene is TRBJ2-5, the V gene TRBV6-6; the D gene is possibly TRBD1 (6 bases). This CDR3 has 14 residues. Between the trimmed V and J ends, which lost 7 bases and 1 base, there was a span of 13 bases. Germline CDR1 MNHNY, CDR2 SVGAGI (reference sequence).

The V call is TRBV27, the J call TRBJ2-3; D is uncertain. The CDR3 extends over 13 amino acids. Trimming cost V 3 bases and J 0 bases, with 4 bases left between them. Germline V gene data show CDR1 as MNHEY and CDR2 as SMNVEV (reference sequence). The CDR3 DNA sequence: TGTGCCAGCAGTTTTTCTAGCACAGATACGCAGTATTTT. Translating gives CASSFSSTDTQYF.

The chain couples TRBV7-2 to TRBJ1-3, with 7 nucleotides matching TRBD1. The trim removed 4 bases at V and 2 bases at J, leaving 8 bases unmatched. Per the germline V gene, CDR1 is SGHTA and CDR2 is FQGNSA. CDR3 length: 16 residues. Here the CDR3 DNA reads TGTGCCAGCAGCTGGCGACAGGGAGGCGCTGGAAACACCATATATTTT. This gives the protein CASSWRQGGAGNTIYF. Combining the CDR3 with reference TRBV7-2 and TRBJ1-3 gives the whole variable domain GAGVSQSPSNKVTEKGKDVELRCDPISGHTALYWYRQSLGQGLEFLIYFQGNSAPDKSGLPSDRFSAERTGGSVSTLTIQRTQQEDSAVYLCASSWRQGGAGNTIYFGEGSWLTVV.

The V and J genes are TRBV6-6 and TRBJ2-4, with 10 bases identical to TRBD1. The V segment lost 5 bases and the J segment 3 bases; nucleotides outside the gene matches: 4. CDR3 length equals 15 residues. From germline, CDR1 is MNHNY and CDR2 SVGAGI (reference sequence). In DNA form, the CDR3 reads TGTGCCAGCAGTGGGACAGGGGCGGACAAAAACATTCAGTACTTC. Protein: CASSGTGADKNIQYF.

For the CDR3, the DNA is TGTGCCAGCAGCCTCCAGCGGGGGGAGAACACCGGGGAGCTGTTTTTT. Translation gives CASSLQRGENTGELFF. The rearrangement uses TRBV3-1 (or the pseudogene TRBV3-2) and TRBJ2-2, with 9 bases matching TRBD2. V lost 4 bases, J lost 1 base, and 4 bases stayed unmatched. The CDR3 is 16 amino acids. In germline, CDR1 is LGHDT, CDR2 YNNKEL (reference sequence).

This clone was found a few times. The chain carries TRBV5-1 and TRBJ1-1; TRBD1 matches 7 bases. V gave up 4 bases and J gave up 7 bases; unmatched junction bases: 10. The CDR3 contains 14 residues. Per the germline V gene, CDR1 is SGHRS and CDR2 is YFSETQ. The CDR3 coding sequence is TGCGCCAGCAGCCCTACCCGACAGGGACGTGAAGCTTTCTTT. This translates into CASSPTRQGREAFF.

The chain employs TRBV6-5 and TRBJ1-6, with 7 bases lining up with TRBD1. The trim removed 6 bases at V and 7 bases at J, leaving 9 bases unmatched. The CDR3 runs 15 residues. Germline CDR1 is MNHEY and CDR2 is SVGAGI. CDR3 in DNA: TGTGCCAGCAGCCGTACCGGGACAGAGAATTCACCCCTCCACTTT. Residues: CASSRTGTENSPLHF.

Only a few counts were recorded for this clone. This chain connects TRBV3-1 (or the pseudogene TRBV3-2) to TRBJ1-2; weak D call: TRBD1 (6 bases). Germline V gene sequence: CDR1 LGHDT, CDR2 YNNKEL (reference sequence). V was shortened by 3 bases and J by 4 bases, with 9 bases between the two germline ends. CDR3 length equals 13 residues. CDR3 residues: CASSQGHLYGYTF. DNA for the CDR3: TGTGCCAGCAGCCAGGGACACCTCTATGGCTACACCTTC.